The 14 T cell receptor beta chains below all came from one sample that was sequenced in a study of type 1 regulatory T cells (dated by TCRdb to the early 2020s). These receptors' antigens are unknown. Instrument used: Illumina MiSeq. The public reads were run again by TCRdb, first through fastp at Q25 and then through MiXCR, and only productive beta chains were kept. Rows with one shared CDR3 protein collapse into an entry with the most common genes and DNA. Across this sample there are 60,000 to 70,000 distinct CDR3 sequences, with roughly 50% seen only once. More than 2% of the sample belongs to the ten largest clones. The sequencing sample was made of cultured non-Tr1 T cells, either the whole culture or a sorted T cell fraction (not recorded which). In the paper's terms, the cell subset or site label means: non-Tr1 population from the T-allo10 product. The receptors were gathered from a human donor in good health.

This sequence joins TRBV29-1 and TRBJ2-5, with a weak D call TRBD1 (5 bases). Germline lookup yields CDR1 SQVTM and CDR2 ANQGSEA. Trimming cost V 6 bases and J 5 bases, with 13 bases left between them. The CDR3 covers 12 residues. The CDR3 loop reads CSVETARETQYF. In DNA, the CDR3 is TGCAGCGTGGAGACAGCACGCGAGACCCAGTACTTC.

The chain joins TRBV20-1 to TRBJ2-7; 10 bases align to TRBD1. The CDR3 covers 14 residues. Germline CDR1 is DFQATT and CDR2 is SNEGSKA (reference sequence). Trimming took 5 bases from V and 4 from J; bases not matched to a gene: 8. This chain's CDR3 is CSAFPGQGIYEQYF. The CDR3 nucleotides read TGCAGTGCTTTCCCGGGACAGGGGATTTACGAGCAGTACTTC.

The chain has TRBV20-1 and TRBJ2-1, with 8 bases identical to TRBD1. The length of the CDR3 is 13 residues. CDR1 is DFQATT, CDR2 SNEGSKA, per germline (reference sequence). Trimming at V came to 6 bases and at J to 2 bases, leaving 3 bases not matched to a gene. The CDR3 is CSARGPPYNEQFF. Here the CDR3 DNA reads TGCAGTGCCAGGGGGCCCCCCTACAATGAGCAGTTCTTC.

This sequence joins TRBV20-1 and TRBJ2-5, with a tentative D call TRBD2 (7 bases). V was shortened by 0 bases and J by 5 bases, with 16 bases between the two germline ends. CDR3 length: 15 residues. The V gene's germline CDR1 is DFQATT and CDR2 SNEGSKA (reference sequence). As DNA, the CDR3 is TGCAGTGCTAGAGATCTCATGAGGGGGGGGGAGACCCAGTACTTC. It translates to CSARDLMRGGETQYF.

V and J are TRBV30 and TRBJ1-5; weak D call: TRBD1 (5 bases). CDR3 length: 14 residues. Per germline, CDR1 GTSNPN and CDR2 SVGIG (reference sequence). V was shortened by 0 bases and J by 6 bases, with 12 bases between the two germline ends. CDR3: CAWSVSGRGQPQHF. The CDR3 DNA follows: TGTGCCTGGAGTGTAAGCGGGAGGGGTCAGCCCCAGCATTTT.

This clonotype was seen a handful of times. This chain uses TRBV11-2 with TRBJ2-1; TRBD2 matches 9 bases. V was pared by 5 bases and J by 7 bases, with 15 bases of the junction left unmatched. The germline V gene encodes CDR1 SGHAT and CDR2 FQNNGV. The CDR3 totals 17 residues. This CDR3 reads CASSPTAGGLGANEQFF. DNA for the CDR3: TGTGCCAGCAGCCCGACCGCGGGGGGGTTAGGTGCAAATGAGCAGTTCTTC.

Comments on this clonotype: One base away lies a much larger clone, so this may be a sequencing read error. The rearrangement uses TRBV20-1 and TRBJ2-4; TRBD2 matches at 13 bases. CDR1 is DFQATT and CDR2 is SNEGSKA in the germline V gene (reference sequence). This CDR3 contains 18 residues. The junction had 8 bases not matched to a gene; V was cut back by 3 bases and J by 0 bases. CDR3 residues: CSARPGLAGSGAKNIQYF. The CDR3 bases are TGCAGTGCTAGGCCGGGACTAGCGGGGAGTGGAGCCAAAAACATTCAGTACTTC.

The chain carries TRBV20-1 and TRBJ1-5, with 7 bases lining up with TRBD1. Germline V gene data show CDR1 as DFQATT and CDR2 as SNEGSKA (reference sequence). The CDR3 contains 12 residues. Losses at the gene ends were 6 bases for V and 3 bases for J; bases not matched to a gene: 2. The CDR3 DNA reads as TGCAGTGCCGGGACAGACAATCAGCCCCAGCATTTT. It is translated as CSAGTDNQPQHF.

The V call is TRBV30, the J call TRBJ1-2; a possible D gene is TRBD1 (5 bases). Germline V gene lookup returns CDR1 GTSNPN and CDR2 SVGIG (reference sequence). The CDR3 runs to 13 residues. V lost 4 bases and J 8 bases, leaving 17 bases between the germline ends. As DNA, the CDR3 is TGTGCCTGGACCCCACCGGGCAGGGACGGCTACACCTTC. It yields the protein CAWTPPGRDGYTF.

V is TRBV6-5 and J is TRBJ2-5; TRBD2 matches 7 bases. With 4 bases clipped from V and 3 bases from J, the junction kept 5 bases outside the gene matches. Germline CDR1 is MNHEY and CDR2 is SVGAGI. The CDR3 spans 14 residues. The CDR3, as DNA: TGTGCCAGCAGTTTCTCGAGCGGGAAAGAGACCCAGTACTTC. This encodes CASSFSSGKETQYF.

In its sample, this clonotype was seen once. The V gene is TRBV5-1, the J gene TRBJ2-3; D unclear. The CDR3 extends over 14 amino acids. The germline V and J ends were trimmed by 0 bases and 3 bases, with 8 bases remaining between them. The germline V gene has CDR1 SGHRS and CDR2 YFSETQ. Here the CDR3 reads CASSLAQPTDTQYF. The CDR3 nucleotides read TGCGCCAGCAGCTTGGCTCAGCCTACAGATACGCAGTATTTT.

The J gene is TRBJ1-5, the V gene TRBV6-6, with 10 bases fitting TRBD1. This CDR3 is built from 15 residues. The germline V gene encodes CDR1 MNHNY and CDR2 SVGAGI (reference sequence). The J segment lost 7 bases and the V segment lost 5 bases, leaving 8 bases of the junction unmatched. CDR3 DNA sequence: TGTGCCAGCAGTACGCAGGACAGGGGGGAACAGCCCCAGCATTTT. Translated, it gives CASSTQDRGEQPQHF.

The chain employs TRBV18 and TRBJ1-4; D is possibly TRBD1 (5 bases). Trimming removed 3 bases at V and 8 bases at J, with 19 bases between. This CDR3 has 16 residues. Germline V gives CDR1 KGHSH, CDR2 LQKENI. The chain's CDR3 is CASSPGPGRMFEKLFF. CDR3 bases: TGTGCCAGCTCACCCGGACCGGGACGGATGTTCGAAAAACTGTTTTTT. Drawing the rest from reference TRBV18 and TRBJ1-4, the complete variable domain is NAGVMQNPRHLVRRRGQEARLRCSPMKGHSHVYWYRQLPEEGLKFMVYLQKENIIDESGMPKERFSAEFPKEGPSILRIQQVVRGDSAAYFCASSPGPGRMFEKLFFGSGTQLSVL.

CDR3 bases: TGTGCCAGCAGCCAAGAGTTAGGAAACACCGGGGAGCTGTTTTTT. Protein product: CASSQELGNTGELFF. J is TRBJ2-2 and V is TRBV4-2; D call uncertain. V lost 0 bases and J lost 2, with 7 bases in between. This CDR3 spans 15 amino acids. CDR1 LGHNA and CDR2 YNFKEQ come from the germline V gene.